The rows below give T cell receptor beta chains drawn from one sample of a study of OX40 agonist ivuxolimab in advanced cancers. Assay: immunoSEQ multiplex PCR; the TCRdb copy retains only in-frame clones and omits some. This sample yields tens of thousands of clones, of which approximately 81% are seen a single time; under 0.9% belongs to the top ten. This material consisted of CD4+ or CD8+ T cells sorted from blood, taken in a trial of the OX40 agonist ivuxolimab. These receptors were taken from an adult with an advanced solid tumor such as melanoma, head and neck, liver or kidney cancer. Each CDR3 is given with its conserved first and last residue. Each record gives: clone size, J gene, D gene, V gene, CDR3 DNA, CDR3 protein. D genes are given only for firm matches. Some rows have no size entry. The others give once, few or many, or a class for an expanded clone.

clone_size: -; j_call: TRBJ2-7; d_call: -; v_call: TRBV7-9; cdr3_nt: TGTGCCAGCAGCTTAGACGCTAGTACTTACGAGCAGTACTTC; cdr3_aa: CASSLDASTYEQYF
clone_size: -; j_call: TRBJ2-1; d_call: -; v_call: TRBV5-1; cdr3_nt: TGCGCCAGCAGCCAAACAATCCGGCAGGACTCCCTGTTCTTC; cdr3_aa: CASSQTIRQDSLFF
clone_size: -; j_call: TRBJ1-6; d_call: -; v_call: TRBV5-6; cdr3_nt: TGTGCCAGCAGCTTGTGGGTCTATAATTCACCCCTCCACTTT; cdr3_aa: CASSLWVYNSPLHF
clone_size: once; j_call: TRBJ1-6; d_call: -; v_call: TRBV7-2; cdr3_nt: TGTGCCAGCAGCACCCGACCCCGTCCAAATTCACCCCTCCACTTT; cdr3_aa: CASSTRPRPNSPLHF
clone_size: -; j_call: TRBJ2-7; d_call: TRBD1; v_call: TRBV23-1; cdr3_nt: TGCGCCAGCAGTCAATCGGGGACAGGGGGCAAAAATTCATCCTACGAGCAGTACTTC; cdr3_aa: CASSQSGTGGKNSSYEQYF
clone_size: -; j_call: TRBJ1-6; d_call: -; v_call: TRBV7-9; cdr3_nt: TGTGCCAGCAATAGGCCGGGGGGTAATTCACCCCTCCACTTT; cdr3_aa: CASNRPGGNSPLHF
clone_size: once; j_call: TRBJ1-1; d_call: -; v_call: TRBV29-1; cdr3_nt: TGCAGCGTTGTAGCGCAGGGATTTGGGACTGAAGCTTTCTTT; cdr3_aa: CSVVAQGFGTEAFF
clone_size: few; j_call: TRBJ1-1; d_call: -; v_call: TRBV7-7; cdr3_nt: TGTGCTAGCAGCCCAAGCGTTCAGGGGTACACTGAAGCTTTCTTT; cdr3_aa: CASSPSVQGYTEAFF
clone_size: -; j_call: TRBJ1-2; d_call: TRBD1; v_call: TRBV28; cdr3_nt: TGTGCCAGCGGCGGGGACAGTGGCTACACCTTC; cdr3_aa: CASGGDSGYTF
clone_size: -; j_call: TRBJ2-5; d_call: TRBD2; v_call: TRBV7-2; cdr3_nt: TGTGCCAGCAGCTTATCGGCGGGGGGCGCCCCCACCCAGTACTTC; cdr3_aa: CASSLSAGGAPTQYF
clone_size: -; j_call: TRBJ2-7; d_call: TRBD2; v_call: TRBV7-9; cdr3_nt: TGTGCCAGCAGCCCGGGAGGGTGGCGCGAGCAGTACTTC; cdr3_aa: CASSPGGWREQYF
clone_size: -; j_call: TRBJ1-2; d_call: -; v_call: TRBV2; cdr3_nt: TGTGCCAGCATTTTCGGGGGCTCTGAAGGCTACACCTTC; cdr3_aa: CASIFGGSEGYTF
clone_size: -; j_call: TRBJ1-5; d_call: -; v_call: TRBV2; cdr3_nt: TGTGCCAGCAGTGAAGCTGGAGGGGACTGGAGCAATCAGCCCCAGCATTTT; cdr3_aa: CASSEAGGDWSNQPQHF
clone_size: -; j_call: TRBJ1-2; d_call: -; v_call: TRBV5-4; cdr3_nt: TGTGCCAGCAGCTTGGATCCAGGTGGCTATGGCTACACCTTC; cdr3_aa: CASSLDPGGYGYTF
clone_size: -; j_call: TRBJ2-5; d_call: -; v_call: TRBV6-5; cdr3_nt: TGTGCCAGCAGTTACCAACTCGCGATGGCTGAGACCCAGTACTTC; cdr3_aa: CASSYQLAMAETQYF
clone_size: -; j_call: TRBJ1-2; d_call: -; v_call: TRBV6-5; cdr3_nt: TGTGCCAGCAGCTCGAACCCGCCTAACTATGGCTACACCTTC; cdr3_aa: CASSSNPPNYGYTF
clone_size: -; j_call: TRBJ2-3; d_call: -; v_call: TRBV27; cdr3_nt: TGTGCCAGCAGTTTAAGAAACGGGGTGTACACAGATACGCAGTATTTT; cdr3_aa: CASSLRNGVYTDTQYF
clone_size: few; j_call: TRBJ1-5; d_call: -; v_call: TRBV2; cdr3_nt: TGTGCCAGCAGCCCTACAGGGAAACGTCAGCCCCAGCATTTT; cdr3_aa: CASSPTGKRQPQHF
clone_size: -; j_call: TRBJ2-7; d_call: -; v_call: TRBV29-1; cdr3_nt: TGCAGCGTTGAAAGGGTAGGGGTAAACGAGCAGTACTTC; cdr3_aa: CSVERVGVNEQYF
clone_size: few; j_call: TRBJ2-7; d_call: -; v_call: TRBV5-1; cdr3_nt: TGCGCCAGCAGCTTGGACGCAGGGGGGCCCTACGAGCAGTACTTC; cdr3_aa: CASSLDAGGPYEQYF
clone_size: -; j_call: TRBJ2-1; d_call: -; v_call: TRBV12-5; cdr3_nt: TGTGCTAGTGGCACATCCAAGAGCGGCAATGAGCAGTTCTTC; cdr3_aa: CASGTSKSGNEQFF
clone_size: -; j_call: TRBJ1-5; d_call: TRBD1; v_call: TRBV7-2; cdr3_nt: TGTGCCAGCAGCCCCGACAGGGGGCAGCCCCAGCATTTT; cdr3_aa: CASSPDRGQPQHF
clone_size: -; j_call: TRBJ1-5; d_call: -; v_call: TRBV7-2; cdr3_nt: TGTGCCAGCAGCCTACAGGAAAATCAGCCCCAGCATTTT; cdr3_aa: CASSLQENQPQHF
clone_size: -; j_call: TRBJ1-6; d_call: -; v_call: TRBV5-1; cdr3_nt: TGCGCCAGCAGAGGGGGGGATAATTCACCCCTCCACTTT; cdr3_aa: CASRGGDNSPLHF
clone_size: -; j_call: TRBJ2-5; d_call: -; v_call: TRBV5-4; cdr3_nt: TGTGCCAGCAGCTCGGGACCGCAAGAGACCCAGTACTTC; cdr3_aa: CASSSGPQETQYF
clone_size: -; j_call: TRBJ2-3; d_call: -; v_call: TRBV7-9; cdr3_nt: TGTGCCAGCAGCTTAGTTGGGGTTACGCAGTATTTT; cdr3_aa: CASSLVGVTQYF
clone_size: -; j_call: TRBJ1-3; d_call: TRBD1; v_call: TRBV4-3; cdr3_nt: TGCGCCAGCAGCCAAGAGACAGGGTCTGGAAACACCATATATTTT; cdr3_aa: CASSQETGSGNTIYF
clone_size: -; j_call: TRBJ2-7; d_call: -; v_call: TRBV29-1; cdr3_nt: TGCAGCGTTGGCCGCGATGGGGCCGAGCAGTACTTC; cdr3_aa: CSVGRDGAEQYF
clone_size: few; j_call: TRBJ1-1; d_call: TRBD1; v_call: TRBV19; cdr3_nt: TGTGCCAGTAGTGGACAGGGGAGGGTGGAAGCTTTCTTT; cdr3_aa: CASSGQGRVEAFF
clone_size: -; j_call: TRBJ1-1; d_call: -; v_call: TRBV2; cdr3_nt: TGTGCCAGCAGTCCCCGGGGGTCAGGAGGAACTGAAGCTTTCTTT; cdr3_aa: CASSPRGSGGTEAFF
clone_size: once; j_call: TRBJ1-6; d_call: -; v_call: TRBV5-1; cdr3_nt: TGCGCCAGCAGCTCTTATTCGGGAAGAGGAAATTCACCCCTCCACTTT; cdr3_aa: CASSSYSGRGNSPLHF
clone_size: -; j_call: TRBJ1-3; d_call: -; v_call: TRBV7-8; cdr3_nt: TGTGCCAGCAGCCACCGGCGGGGGACTGGAAACACCATATATTTT; cdr3_aa: CASSHRRGTGNTIYF
clone_size: -; j_call: TRBJ2-7; d_call: TRBD2; v_call: TRBV11-3; cdr3_nt: TGTGCCAGCAGCTTAGTACTAGCGGACGCCTACGAGCAGTACTTC; cdr3_aa: CASSLVLADAYEQYF
clone_size: once; j_call: TRBJ1-6; d_call: TRBD1; v_call: TRBV9; cdr3_nt: TGTGCCAGCAGCGAAGGGGTCAGGGGGCGGAGGTCCTATAATTCACCCCTCCACTTT; cdr3_aa: CASSEGVRGRRSYNSPLHF
clone_size: -; j_call: TRBJ2-2; d_call: TRBD2; v_call: TRBV30; cdr3_nt: TGTGCCTGGAGTGTATTCGGACTAGCGGTCACCGGGGAGCTGTTTTTT; cdr3_aa: CAWSVFGLAVTGELFF
clone_size: -; j_call: TRBJ2-7; d_call: TRBD2; v_call: TRBV6-5; cdr3_nt: TGTGCCAGCAGGAAAAGCGGGAGCTCCTACGAGCAGTACTTC; cdr3_aa: CASRKSGSSYEQYF
clone_size: -; j_call: TRBJ1-4; d_call: -; v_call: TRBV15; cdr3_nt: TGTGCCACCAGCAGAGATACGAGGGGGGCTAGTGAAAAACTGTTTTTT; cdr3_aa: CATSRDTRGASEKLFF
clone_size: -; j_call: TRBJ1-1; d_call: TRBD1; v_call: TRBV7-3; cdr3_nt: TGTGCCAGCAGCCTAGGACAGGGGAACACTGAAGCTTTCTTT; cdr3_aa: CASSLGQGNTEAFF
clone_size: -; j_call: TRBJ1-5; d_call: -; v_call: TRBV19; cdr3_nt: TGTGCCAGTAGTTTCCGTGGGGATCAGCCCCAGCATTTT; cdr3_aa: CASSFRGDQPQHF
clone_size: -; j_call: TRBJ2-2; d_call: -; v_call: TRBV18; cdr3_nt: TGTGCCAGCTCTCGACTAGGCGGCGGGGAGCTGTTTTTT; cdr3_aa: CASSRLGGGELFF
clone_size: -; j_call: TRBJ2-3; d_call: -; v_call: TRBV11-2; cdr3_nt: TGTGCCAGCAGCTTAGTAGCAGTAGATACGCAGTATTTT; cdr3_aa: CASSLVAVDTQYF
clone_size: -; j_call: TRBJ2-5; d_call: TRBD1; v_call: TRBV29-1; cdr3_nt: TGCAGCGTCCGTAGACAGGGTGTTGGAGAGACCCAGTACTTC; cdr3_aa: CSVRRQGVGETQYF
clone_size: -; j_call: TRBJ2-7; d_call: -; v_call: TRBV6-1; cdr3_nt: TGTGCCAGCAGTTCCGCCGTCTGGGGTTACGAGCAGTACTTC; cdr3_aa: CASSSAVWGYEQYF
clone_size: few; j_call: TRBJ2-1; d_call: TRBD2; v_call: TRBV7-3; cdr3_nt: TGTGCCAGCAGCTTATTTAGTAGCGGGAGAAATGAGCAGTTCTTC; cdr3_aa: CASSLFSSGRNEQFF
clone_size: -; j_call: TRBJ1-2; d_call: -; v_call: TRBV28; cdr3_nt: TGTGCCAGCAGTTTACTTCTTAATGGCTACACCTTC; cdr3_aa: CASSLLLNGYTF
clone_size: -; j_call: TRBJ2-7; d_call: -; v_call: TRBV21-1; cdr3_nt: TGTGCCAGCAGCAAGGGCGGGTCAAACTCCTACGAGCAGTACTTC; cdr3_aa: CASSKGGSNSYEQYF
clone_size: -; j_call: TRBJ2-3; d_call: TRBD2; v_call: TRBV11-3; cdr3_nt: TGTGCCAGCACCGGGGGGGGGAGCTCAGATACGCAGTATTTT; cdr3_aa: CASTGGGSSDTQYF
clone_size: -; j_call: TRBJ2-2; d_call: TRBD2; v_call: TRBV11-2; cdr3_nt: TGTGCCAGCAGCTTTGACCCGACTAGCGCGAACACCGGGGAGCTGTTTTTT; cdr3_aa: CASSFDPTSANTGELFF
clone_size: -; j_call: TRBJ2-3; d_call: -; v_call: TRBV9; cdr3_nt: TGTGCCAGCAGCGTAGGGGTAGGACTCACAGATACGCAGTATTTT; cdr3_aa: CASSVGVGLTDTQYF
clone_size: -; j_call: TRBJ2-5; d_call: -; v_call: TRBV6-5; cdr3_nt: TGTGCCAGCAGGGCAGGGTTAGAGACCCAGTACTTC; cdr3_aa: CASRAGLETQYF
clone_size: once; j_call: TRBJ2-3; d_call: TRBD1; v_call: TRBV18; cdr3_nt: TGTGCCAGCTCGATACAGGGGCAGGGAGATACGCAGTATTTT; cdr3_aa: CASSIQGQGDTQYF
clone_size: -; j_call: TRBJ2-3; d_call: TRBD1; v_call: TRBV7-7; cdr3_nt: TGTGCCAGCAGCCAATCAGGGGGAATCACAGATACGCAGTATTTT; cdr3_aa: CASSQSGGITDTQYF
clone_size: few; j_call: TRBJ2-3; d_call: -; v_call: TRBV11-3; cdr3_nt: TGTGCCAGCAGCTTACTATTCACAGATACGCAGTATTTT; cdr3_aa: CASSLLFTDTQYF
clone_size: -; j_call: TRBJ2-5; d_call: -; v_call: TRBV5-1; cdr3_nt: TGCGCCAGCAGCCCAGTCCCCAGCGGGTATGCAGAGACCCAGTACTTC; cdr3_aa: CASSPVPSGYAETQYF
clone_size: -; j_call: TRBJ2-5; d_call: -; v_call: TRBV10-1; cdr3_nt: TGCGCCAGCAGTGGCCCTATCAGACGGCTGGAGTACTTC; cdr3_aa: CASSGPIRRLEYF
clone_size: -; j_call: TRBJ2-1; d_call: TRBD1; v_call: TRBV10-1; cdr3_nt: TGCGCCAGCAGTGGGACCCGGGACAGAAATGAGCAGTTCTTC; cdr3_aa: CASSGTRDRNEQFF
clone_size: -; j_call: TRBJ2-7; d_call: -; v_call: TRBV6-5; cdr3_nt: TGCGCCACGACCGGGCCCTACGAGCAGTACTTC; cdr3_aa: CATTGPYEQYF